This is a list of T cell receptor beta chains from one sample in a study of blood T cell repertoires in COVID-19. Sequenced by immunoSEQ multiplex PCR; TCRdb stores in-frame clones only, minus some. Of more than 250,000 clones in the sample, approximately 82% were seen once. Sequencing was carried out using peripheral blood. The receptor set was obtained from a woman in her 50s with acute or convalescent COVID-19. CDR3s include the opening cysteine and the closing phenylalanine or tryptophan. The D gene is left open where the match is weak. Rows give clone size only sometimes, using once, few, many, or a class for an expanded clone.

j_gene,abundance,d_gene,v_gene,CDR3nt,CDR3aa
TRBJ2-3,NA,NA,TRBV27,TGTGCCAGCAGTTTCCGGGTGGCAGATACGCAGTATTTT,CASSFRVADTQYF
TRBJ1-2,NA,NA,TRBV4-3,TGCGCCAGCAGCCCCGATGGGGTCAGGACATACCAATTC,CASSPDGVRTYQF
TRBJ2-2,once,TRBD1,TRBV12-5,TGTGCTAGTGGTACCGGACAGGGAATGGACACCGGGGAGCTGTTTTTT,CASGTGQGMDTGELFF
TRBJ2-1,NA,TRBD2,TRBV27,TGTGCCAGCAGTCTAGCGGGAGGGGGCCGCGGTGAGCAGTTCTTC,CASSLAGGGRGEQFF
TRBJ2-4,NA,TRBD1,TRBV7-2,TGTGCCAGCAGCGACCCCGGGACAGGGGGAAGGAACATTCAGTACTTC,CASSDPGTGGRNIQYF
TRBJ2-6,NA,NA,TRBV30,TGTGCCTGGACGAGGATAGGGGCTGGGGCCAACGTCCTGACTTTC,CAWTRIGAGANVLTF
TRBJ2-5,NA,NA,TRBV7-8,TGTGCCAGCAGCTTAGGACGGACTGGGAGAGAGACCCAGTACTTC,CASSLGRTGRETQYF
TRBJ2-2,NA,TRBD2,TRBV15,TGTGCCACCAGCAGAGACGGGGCTAGCGGGGGGACCGGGGACGGGGAGCTGTTTTTT,CATSRDGASGGTGDGELFF
TRBJ1-5,once,TRBD1,TRBV30,TGTGCCCTCTCGCTGGGACAGGGGGTGTATCAGCCCCAGCATTTT,CALSLGQGVYQPQHF
TRBJ1-1,few,NA,TRBV5-4,TGTGCCGGTCGGGGGGTGGGGAACACTGAAGCTTTCTTT,CAGRGVGNTEAFF
TRBJ2-2,once,TRBD1,TRBV5-6,TGTGCCACCTCGCTAGACAGGGGGCGGATGACCGGGGAGCTGTTTTTT,CATSLDRGRMTGELFF
TRBJ1-2,NA,TRBD1,TRBV7-9,TGTGCCAGCAGCGGCACGGGGGACAGGCTAGGCTATGGCTACACCTTC,CASSGTGDRLGYGYTF
TRBJ2-5,NA,TRBD2,TRBV2,TGTGCCAGCAGTGAAGAACTAGCGGGAGGTCTGGAGACCCAGTACTTC,CASSEELAGGLETQYF
TRBJ2-2,NA,NA,TRBV7-2,TGTGCCAGCAGCTTAGTTTTGGGGGCCGCGAACACCGGGGAGCTGTTTTTT,CASSLVLGAANTGELFF
TRBJ2-3,NA,TRBD2,TRBV4-3,TGCGCCAGCAGCCAAGTTAAGCGGGGTACAGATACGCAGTATTTT,CASSQVKRGTDTQYF